Listed here are 31 T cell receptor beta chains from one sample, sequenced in a study of T cell repertoires in cytomegalovirus infection. One entry per CDR3 protein results from TCRdb running MiXCR on the reads. This repertoire shows 740,000 or so distinct CDR3 sequences, 35% found once; its top ten account for 2.5% to 3.5%. Sequencing used PBMCs. The receptors derive from a human donor in good health (CMV status not recorded). Some clones in this sample may be carry-over from other donors' samples.

This rearrangement joins TRBV7-2 to TRBJ2-7; 9 nucleotides align to TRBD2. Losses at the gene ends were 1 base for V and 2 bases for J; bases not matched to a gene: 6. CDR3 length: 16 amino acids. Germline V gives CDR1 SGHTA, CDR2 FQGNSA. In DNA, the CDR3 is TGTGCCAGCAGCTTAGGAAGCGGGAGGCGTACCTACGAGCAGTACTTC. Encoded protein: CASSLGSGRRTYEQYF.

This clonotype was found many times. The chain carries TRBV7-9 and TRBJ2-5; possibly TRBD2 for D (7 bases). The germline CDR1 and CDR2 sequences are SEHNR and FQNEAQ (reference sequence). The CDR3 runs 15 residues. Trimming took off 5 bases at V and 3 bases at J, with 16 bases between the two ends. CDR3 in amino acids: CASSLPAGAKETQYF. DNA of the CDR3: TGTGCCAGCAGCCTGCCGGCGGGGGCCAAAGAGACCCAGTACTTC.

This clonotype has a handful of counts. The gene calls are TRBV6-5 and TRBJ1-2; D remains ambiguous. The CDR3 contains 14 residues. The germline V and J ends were trimmed by 6 bases and 5 bases, with 16 bases remaining between them. The germline gives CDR1 MNHEY, CDR2 SVGAGI. CDR3 nucleotides: TGTGCCAGCAGCCGAGAACACACAAGTTATGGCTACACCTTC. This codes for CASSREHTSYGYTF.

This clonotype was recorded many times. The gene calls are TRBV7-6 and TRBJ1-1; D not resolved. Trimming took 0 bases from V and 0 from J, leaving 11 bases between them. Germline loops: CDR1 SGHVS, CDR2 FNYEAQ. The CDR3 loop spans 16 amino acids. CDR3 sequence (DNA): TGTGCCAGCAGCTTAGCAGCTCAGAACATGAACACTGAAGCTTTCTTT. This gives the protein CASSLAAQNMNTEAFF.

This clonotype has a handful of counts. The V and J genes are TRBV5-4 and TRBJ1-2; D gene uncertain. Germline CDR1 reads SGHNT; CDR2 reads YYREEE (reference sequence). This CDR3 contains 16 residues. Deletions cut 5 bases from V and 2 bases from J, with 19 bases between. Here the CDR3 reads CASRPQWERTNYGYTF. The CDR3 nucleotides are TGTGCCAGCAGGCCACAGTGGGAGCGGACCAACTATGGCTACACCTTC. Full variable domain (outside the CDR3, taken from reference TRBV5-4 and TRBJ1-2): ETGVTQSPTHLIKTRGQQVTLRCSSQSGHNTVSWYQQALGQGPQFIFQYYREEENGRGNFPPRFSGLQFPNYSSELNVNALELDDSALYLCASRPQWERTNYGYTFGSGTRLTVV.

This clonotype has more than one count but fewer than ten. V is TRBV7-6 and J is TRBJ2-1; 15 nucleotides line up with TRBD2. The CDR3 sequence is 14 residues long. Germline loops: CDR1 SGHVS, CDR2 FNYEAQ. CDR3 sequence reads: CASGLAGGRNEQFF. The CDR3, as DNA: TGTGCATCCGGACTAGCGGGGGGGCGGAATGAGCAGTTCTTC.

The chain recombines TRBV18 with TRBJ1-2; D perhaps matches TRBD1 (6 bases). The CDR3 spans 14 residues. Trimming took off 2 bases at V and 4 bases at J, with 11 bases between the two ends. Per the germline V gene, CDR1 is KGHSH and CDR2 is LQKENI. The CDR3 spells CASSPLTGPYGYTF. The CDR3 DNA sequence: TGTGCCAGCTCACCATTAACAGGGCCCTATGGCTACACCTTC.

This clonotype has only a few counts. The genes are TRBV6-8 and TRBJ1-2, with unresolved D. Trimming removed 2 bases at V and 1 base at J, with 5 bases between. The CDR3 runs to 13 residues. CDR1 is MNHGY and CDR2 is SAAAGT in the germline V gene. Written as DNA, the CDR3 is TGTGCCAGCAGTTACGCAGTTAACTATGGCTACACCTTC. Protein product: CASSYAVNYGYTF.

The V gene is TRBV12-3 or TRBV12-4, the J gene TRBJ2-6, with a weak D call TRBD1 (5 bases). This CDR3 is built from 16 residues. Trimming stripped 6 bases from V and 2 bases from J, with 14 bases between. CDR3 nucleotide sequence: TGTGCCAGCAGCCGAAAATTCAGGGCTGGGGCCAACGTCCTGACTTTC. It is translated as CASSRKFRAGANVLTF.

This chain joins TRBV7-6 and TRBJ2-1, with D maybe TRBD2 (5 bases). Between the trimmed V and J ends, which lost 4 bases and 4 bases, there was a span of 20 bases. CDR1 SGHVS and CDR2 FNYEAQ come from the germline V gene. This CDR3 region has 17 residues. CDR3 sequence reads: CASSSLFGSATYNEQFF. The CDR3 DNA reads TGTGCCAGCAGCTCCCTCTTTGGTAGCGCAACGTACAATGAGCAGTTCTTC.

The J gene is TRBJ2-7, the V gene TRBV27, with TRBD1 matching over 7 bases. This CDR3 spans 16 amino acids. The germline V gene encodes CDR1 MNHEY and CDR2 SMNVEV (reference sequence). Trimming removed 3 bases from V and 6 bases from J; junction bases left unmatched: 14. The DNA for the CDR3 is TGTGCCAGCAGTTTTCAACCCCGACAGGGTACGGGCGAGCAGTACTTC. It yields the protein CASSFQPRQGTGEQYF.

This clonotype was found a few times. The V and J genes are TRBV4-1 and TRBJ2-7; D is possibly TRBD1 or TRBD2 (5 bases each). In germline, CDR1 is MGHRA, CDR2 YSYEKL. The CDR3 has 15 amino acids. V was shortened by 1 base and J by 4 bases, with 14 bases between the two germline ends. The CDR3 region has the DNA TGCGCCAGCAGCCAAGTTACGGGGCAGCGTTACGAGCAGTACTTC. Translating it yields CASSQVTGQRYEQYF.

This clonotype showed up just once. The chain joins TRBV12-3 or TRBV12-4 to TRBJ2-7; 10 positions agree with TRBD2. With 8 bases clipped from V and 2 bases from J, the junction kept 6 bases outside the gene matches. The length of the CDR3 is 14 residues. As DNA, the CDR3 is TGTGCCAGCGTGATAGCGGGAGGTCCCTACGAGCAGTACTTC. It codes for CASVIAGGPYEQYF.

As regards this clonotype: A junction boundary mismatches the germline segment, possibly from a read error. The J gene is TRBJ1-1, the V gene TRBV5-3; D is perhaps TRBD1 (5 bases). TRBV5-3 is labeled an ORF, and its function is uncertain. CDR3 length: 17 residues. The CDR3 is CASSLAGRVLGDTEAFF. In DNA form, the CDR3 reads TGTGCCAGCAGCTTGGCGGGCAGGGTGTTGGGAGACACTGAAGCTTTCTTT.

This chain joins TRBV19 and TRBJ2-1, with a possible D match to TRBD1 (6 bases). Trimming pared 3 bases from V and 5 bases from J, leaving 14 bases between. CDR1 and CDR2 (germline): LNHDA, SQIVND (reference sequence). This CDR3 contains 15 residues. CDR3 sequence: CASSITGTSNNEQFF. The CDR3 DNA sequence: TGTGCCAGTAGTATTACCGGGACAAGTAACAATGAGCAGTTCTTC.

The chain links TRBV19 to TRBJ2-3; D might be TRBD1 (5 bases). Trimming removed 6 bases from V and 4 bases from J, with 14 bases in between. The CDR3 contains 14 residues. CDR1 is LNHDA and CDR2 is SQIVND in the germline V gene (reference sequence). DNA for the CDR3: TGTGCCAGTAGCCGGGTAATGGGGCCAGATACGCAGTATTTT. It is translated as CASSRVMGPDTQYF.

The rearrangement uses TRBV18 and TRBJ1-4; 7 bases are shared with TRBD1. Losses at the gene ends were 3 bases for V and 5 bases for J; bases not matched to a gene: 9. Germline CDR1 is KGHSH and CDR2 is LQKENI. CDR3 length: 16 amino acids. CDR3 in amino acids: CASSPRTGDLNEKLFF. The CDR3, as DNA: TGTGCCAGCTCACCCCGCACAGGGGACCTAAATGAAAAACTGTTTTTT.

About this clonotype: Possible read error: a much larger clone is one base away. CDR3 DNA: TGTGCCAGCAGCTCCGGGACAGGGGCCTATGGCTACACCTTC. Translating gives CASSSGTGAYGYTF. V is TRBV7-6 and J is TRBJ1-2; the match to TRBD1 covers 10 bases. Losses at the gene ends were 4 bases for V and 4 bases for J; bases not matched to a gene: 3. Germline V gene data show CDR1 as SGHVS and CDR2 as FNYEAQ. The CDR3 totals 14 residues.

The genes are TRBV18 and TRBJ2-7, with D maybe TRBD2 (7 bases). Trimming cost V 2 bases and J 5 bases, with 16 bases left between them. CDR1 KGHSH and CDR2 LQKENI come from the germline V gene. This CDR3 is 15 amino acids long. This CDR3 is CASSPTGGSEDEQYF. The DNA for the CDR3 is TGTGCCAGCTCACCAACGGGGGGCAGTGAGGACGAGCAGTACTTC.

The chain carries TRBV2 and TRBJ2-1; TRBD1 matches 9 bases. The CDR3 is 16 residues long. With V trimmed by 4 bases and J by 2 bases, 6 bases remained unmatched. The germline V gene has CDR1 SNHLY and CDR2 FYNNEI. This CDR3 reads CASSVSRQGAYNEQFF. The CDR3 nucleotides read TGTGCCAGCAGTGTTTCCCGACAGGGGGCCTACAATGAGCAGTTCTTC.

CDR3: CASSLFSGTNYNVVYEQFF. The DNA for the CDR3 is TGTGCCAGCAGCTTATTTAGCGGGACTAATTACAATGTCGTTTATGAGCAGTTCTTC. J is TRBJ2-1 and V is TRBV7-9; 8 nucleotides agree with TRBD2. Germline assignment: CDR1 SEHNR and CDR2 FQNEAQ (reference sequence). This CDR3 is 19 amino acids long. The ends lost 2 bases at V and 8 bases at J; junction bases unmatched: 20.

The chain recombines TRBV5-5 with TRBJ2-1; tentatively, D is TRBD1 (6 bases). V was trimmed by 2 bases and J by 2 bases, leaving 8 bases between them. CDR3 length: 14 residues. Germline CDR1 is SGHKS and CDR2 is YYEKEE (reference sequence). The CDR3 spells CASSFQGPYNEQFF. The CDR3 region has the DNA TGTGCCAGCAGCTTTCAGGGGCCCTACAATGAGCAGTTCTTC.

The V gene is TRBV7-8, the J gene TRBJ2-1; no definite D call. V gave up 5 bases and J gave up 0 bases, with 14 bases separating them. CDR1 and CDR2 from the germline V gene are SGHVS and FQNEAQ. The CDR3 spans 16 residues. CDR3 amino acids: CASSLPGPVSYNEQFF. The CDR3 DNA reads TGTGCCAGCAGCCTCCCCGGACCAGTCTCCTACAATGAGCAGTTCTTC.

The chain employs TRBV12-3 or TRBV12-4 and TRBJ2-6, with D tentatively TRBD1 (6 bases). There are 16 residues in the CDR3. The V end lost 6 bases, the J end lost 0 bases, and 12 bases lay between the germline ends. CDR3 sequence (DNA): TGTGCCAGCAGCCCAGACAGGAACTCTGGGGCCAACGTCCTGACTTTC. This sequence encodes CASSPDRNSGANVLTF.

The genes are TRBV18 and TRBJ1-1, with D possibly matching TRBD1 (6 bases). CDR3 length: 14 amino acids. V lost 4 bases to trimming and J lost 5 bases, with 14 bases between them. CDR1 and CDR2 from the germline V gene are KGHSH and LQKENI. This chain's CDR3 is CASSLKGERTEAFF. Here the CDR3 DNA reads TGTGCCAGCTCACTTAAGGGGGAGAGAACTGAAGCTTTCTTT. The variable domain in full, with the rest retrieved from reference TRBV18 and TRBJ1-1, is NAGVMQNPRHLVRRRGQEARLRCSPMKGHSHVYWYRQLPEEGLKFMVYLQKENIIDESGMPKERFSAEFPKEGPSILRIQQVVRGDSAAYFCASSLKGERTEAFFGQGTRLTVV.

This clonotype was observed a few times. The chain links TRBV7-8 to TRBJ1-5; D might be TRBD1 (6 bases). Germline V gene sequence: CDR1 SGHVS, CDR2 FQNEAQ. This CDR3 has 14 residues. V was cut by 1 base and J by 7 bases, with 11 bases left in between. The DNA of the CDR3 is TGTGCCAGCAGCTTAGTGGGGGCGCGGCAGCCCCAGCATTTT. Protein product: CASSLVGARQPQHF.

The chain uses TRBV28 and TRBJ1-1; tentative D call: TRBD1 (5 bases). Trimming took off 6 bases at V and 5 bases at J, with 16 bases between the two ends. Germline-derived CDR1 and CDR2 are MDHEN and SYDVKM. The CDR3 runs 14 residues. The CDR3 sequence: CASRGDGRLTEAFF. The DNA of the CDR3 is TGTGCCAGCAGGGGGGATGGACGTCTTACTGAAGCTTTCTTT.

The V and J genes are TRBV24-1 and TRBJ1-5; tentatively, D is TRBD1 (6 bases). Trimming left V 6 bases short and J 5 bases short, with 13 bases between. CDR1 is KGHDR and CDR2 is SFDVKD in the germline V gene. The CDR3 consists of 14 residues. CDR3 amino acids: CATSKGGSDQPQHF. The CDR3 DNA is TGTGCCACCAGTAAAGGGGGTTCTGATCAGCCCCAGCATTTT.

The genes are TRBV7-8 and TRBJ2-5, with TRBD1 matching 7 bases. This CDR3 contains 14 residues. V lost 5 bases, J lost 2 bases, and 5 bases stayed unmatched. Germline V gives CDR1 SGHVS, CDR2 FQNEAQ. CDR3 loop: CASSRGQVQETQYF. CDR3 nucleotides: TGTGCCAGCAGCCGCGGACAGGTTCAAGAGACCCAGTACTTC. Full variable domain (missing parts from reference TRBV7-8 and TRBJ2-5): GAGVSQSPRYKVAKRGQDVALRCDPISGHVSLFWYQQALGQGPEFLTYFQNEAQLDKSGLPSDRFFAERPEGSVSTLKIQRTQQEDSAVYLCASSRGQVQETQYFGPGTRLLVL.

V is TRBV20-1 and J is TRBJ2-7, with 8 nucleotides matching TRBD1. Germline trimming cut 5 bases from V and 3 bases from J; bases unmatched to any gene: 9. CDR3 length: 14 residues. Germline CDR1 reads DFQATT; CDR2 reads SNEGSKA (reference sequence). In DNA form, the CDR3 reads TGCAGTGCTCCCCCCGGACAGGGCCGCTACGAGCAGTACTTC. Amino acid sequence: CSAPPGQGRYEQYF.

Details on this clonotype: It is likely a read error, because the conserved phenylalanine at the end of the CDR3 is missing. CDR3 nucleotides: TGTGCCAGCACTAAATCCGGGACAGGGGCTTTATGGGGCTACACCTTA. This codes for CASTKSGTGALWGYTL. The chain is built from TRBV7-2 and TRBJ1-2, with 10 nucleotides matching TRBD1. V dropped 7 bases and J dropped 8; count of bases not matched to a gene: 16. CDR1 is SGHTA, CDR2 FQGNSA, per germline. The CDR3 has 16 amino acids.